These T cell receptor beta chains were read from a single sample in a study of blood T cell repertoires in COVID-19. The protocol was immunoSEQ multiplex PCR, while the TCRdb copy is restricted to in-frame clones and leaves out a portion. This table has about 260,000 clones, approximately 86% appearing once. The sample taken for sequencing was peripheral blood. Every receptor here comes from a human donor in a cohort sampled during active COVID-19. Both conserved end residues are part of each CDR3. A D gene is named only where the DNA matches it firmly. Only part of the rows carry a size: once, few, many, or a class if the clone is expanded.

J: TRBJ2-2
size: -
D: TRBD1
length: 18
V: TRBV19
CDR3: CASMGQGSGNANTGELFF
DNA: TGTGCCAGCATGGGACAGGGAAGCGGGAACGCGAACACCGGGGAGCTGTTTTTT

J: TRBJ1-6
size: few
D: -
length: 13
V: TRBV19
CDR3: CASSPQSNSPLHF
DNA: TGTGCCAGTTCTCCCCAGTCTAATTCACCCCTCCACTTT

J: TRBJ1-2
size: once
D: TRBD1
length: 14
V: TRBV6-5
CDR3: CASSFFGTAYGYTF
DNA: TGTGCCAGCAGTTTCTTCGGGACAGCCTATGGCTACACCTTC

J: TRBJ2-5
size: -
D: TRBD1
length: 15
V: TRBV19
CDR3: CASGTGTEMRETQYF
DNA: TGTGCCAGTGGGACCGGGACAGAGATGCGGGAGACCCAGTACTTC

J: TRBJ1-2
size: -
D: -
length: 13
V: TRBV18
CDR3: CASSPRDLGGYTF
DNA: TGTGCCAGCTCACCGCGGGACTTGGGTGGCTACACCTTC

J: TRBJ1-6
size: -
D: -
length: 15
V: TRBV19
CDR3: CASSRRVDYNSPLHF
DNA: TGTGCCAGTAGTAGGCGGGTCGACTATAATTCACCCCTCCACTTT

J: TRBJ1-4
size: -
D: -
length: 13
V: TRBV5-1
CDR3: CASSLGGNEKLFF
DNA: TGCGCCAGCAGCTTGGGAGGAAATGAAAAACTGTTTTTT

J: TRBJ2-3
size: once
D: -
length: 13
V: TRBV19
CDR3: CASRRAATDTQYF
DNA: TGTGCCAGTAGGAGAGCGGCCACAGATACGCAGTATTTT

J: TRBJ1-1
size: -
D: -
length: 14
V: TRBV5-4
CDR3: CASARGALNTEAFF
DNA: TGTGCCAGCGCGAGAGGAGCCCTGAACACTGAAGCTTTCTTT

J: TRBJ1-6
size: -
D: -
length: 14
V: TRBV9
CDR3: CASSVDSYNSPLHF
DNA: TGTGCCAGCAGCGTCGACAGTTATAATTCACCCCTCCACTTT

J: TRBJ2-7
size: -
D: -
length: 14
V: TRBV5-4
CDR3: CASSFGSEAYEQYF
DNA: TGTGCCAGCAGCTTTGGTAGCGAGGCCTACGAGCAGTACTTC

J: TRBJ1-1
size: once
D: TRBD1
length: 15
V: TRBV12-5
CDR3: CASGAGTGPNTEAFF
DNA: TGTGCTAGTGGTGCCGGGACAGGACCTAACACTGAAGCTTTCTTT

J: TRBJ2-7
size: many
D: -
length: 15
V: TRBV4-3
CDR3: CASSQATGRVYEQYF
DNA: TGCGCCAGCAGCCAAGCTACAGGGCGAGTCTACGAGCAGTACTTC

J: TRBJ1-2
size: -
D: -
length: 11
V: TRBV7-9
CDR3: CASSGGSGYTF
DNA: TGTGCCAGCAGCGGAGGTTCGGGCTACACCTTC

J: TRBJ2-1
size: once
D: -
length: 13
V: TRBV19
CDR3: CASSIEDYNEQFF
DNA: TGTGCCAGTAGTATTGAGGACTACAATGAGCAGTTCTTC

J: TRBJ2-5
size: -
D: -
length: 14
V: TRBV2
CDR3: CASNGLKGDETQYF
DNA: TGTGCCAGCAACGGTTTGAAGGGGGACGAGACCCAGTACTTC

J: TRBJ1-2
size: -
D: TRBD1
length: 18
V: TRBV24-1
CDR3: CATSDLRGNRGPNYGYTF
DNA: TGTGCCACCAGTGATTTGCGGGGAAACAGGGGACCCAACTATGGCTACACCTTC